The 5 T cell receptor beta chains given below trace back to one sample, sequenced in a study of cytotoxic CD8 clonotypes in ibrutinib-treated CLL. Some clones are missing from TCRdb's copy, which holds only in-frame ones; the method was immunoSEQ multiplex PCR. The sample lists about 160,000 clones; about four fifths were seen once. The sequenced sample was PBMCs, obtained after 12 months of ibrutinib treatment. Receptor source: a human donor with chronic lymphocytic leukemia.

The V call is TRBV19, the J call TRBJ2-1, with a weak D call TRBD1 (5 bases). Germline CDR1 LNHDA, CDR2 SQIVND (reference sequence). The CDR3 is made up of 15 amino acids. V dropped 1 base and J dropped 9 bases, with 16 bases sitting between them. The CDR3 reads CASSIGAGMMGEQFF. The CDR3 nucleotides read TGTGCCAGTAGTATAGGTGCAGGGATGATGGGTGAGCAGTTCTTC.

V gene TRBV5-1 combines with J gene TRBJ2-3; 7 bases match TRBD2. J lost 5 bases, V lost 2 bases, and 11 bases had no gene match. Looked up from germline, CDR1 is SGHRS and CDR2 is YFSETQ. This CDR3 contains 16 residues. Here the CDR3 DNA reads TGCGCCAGCAGCTTTGGAGCGGGACCTCGAGGAGATACGCAGTATTTT. Translating gives CASSFGAGPRGDTQYF.

The genes are TRBV28 and TRBJ2-7; 9 bases agree with TRBD2. Germline CDR1 MDHEN, CDR2 SYDVKM. The CDR3 spans 18 residues. After removal of 3 bases from V and 2 bases from J, the junction contained 14 bases not matched to a gene. The DNA for the CDR3 is TGTGCCAGCAGTTTCAGGCCAGCGGGAGGTTACAATACCTACGAGCAGTACTTC. Protein product: CASSFRPAGGYNTYEQYF. Together with reference TRBV28 and TRBJ2-7, the CDR3 gives the full variable domain: DVKVTQSSRYLVKRTGEKVFLECVQDMDHENMFWYRQDPGLGLRLIYFSYDVKMKEKGDIPEGYSVSREKKERFSLILESASTNQTSMYLCASSFRPAGGYNTYEQYFGPGTRLTVT.

The rearrangement joins TRBV19 to TRBJ2-7; TRBD1 aligns across 7 bases. Germline CDR1 and CDR2: LNHDA and SQIVND (reference sequence). The V and J ends lost 6 bases and 7 bases, in that order; junction bases with no gene match: 18. This CDR3 comprises 16 residues. The CDR3 sequence is CASRNRPGTADREQYF. The CDR3 coding sequence is TGTGCCAGTAGGAATAGACCCGGGACAGCCGACCGGGAGCAGTACTTC. Based on the CDR3 plus reference TRBV19 and TRBJ2-7, the full variable domain is DGGITQSPKYLFRKEGQNVTLSCEQNLNHDAMYWYRQDPGQGLRLIYYSQIVNDFQKGDIAEGYSVSREKKESFPLTVTSAQKNPTAFYLCASRNRPGTADREQYFGPGTRLTVT.

The chain carries TRBV5-5 and TRBJ1-1; D gene unclear. Germline V gives CDR1 SGHKS, CDR2 YYEKEE (reference sequence). V lost 4 bases and J 0 bases, leaving 4 bases between the germline ends. The CDR3 is made up of 12 amino acids. The CDR3 nucleotides are TGTGCCAGCAGCGGGATGAACACTGAAGCTTTCTTT. Its protein is CASSGMNTEAFF.